This TCR beta chain stems from a study of T cell changes during pregnancy in multiple sclerosis. As concerns this clone: The same CDR3 is also encoded by other DNA sequences in this sample.

This CDR3 is built from 13 residues. The germline V gene encodes CDR1 SGHVS and CDR2 FQNEAQ. V lost 2 bases to trimming and J lost 0 bases, with 4 bases between them. Produced via immunoSEQ multiplex PCR; TCRdb's table is partial and in-frame only. The sample has about 86,000 clones; 91% are singletons. The TCR sequence derives from a female donor in good health, enrolled as a control in a pregnancy study. The sample in question was peripheral blood, obtained in the first trimester of pregnancy. The chain couples TRBV7-8 to TRBJ1-1, with D uncertain. The CDR3: CASSLSLNTEAFF. CDR3 DNA sequence: TGTGCCAGCAGCTTATCCTTGAACACTGAAGCTTTCTTT.